The next 22 T cell receptor beta chains were all read from a single sample in a study of OX40 agonist ivuxolimab in advanced cancers. The table came from immunoSEQ multiplex PCR; TCRdb's copy has only in-frame clones and leaves some out. The sample shows more than 25,000 clones, 75% to 90% of them seen only once. Specimen: CD4+ or CD8+ T cells sorted from blood, collected in a trial of the OX40 agonist ivuxolimab. These receptors were taken from an adult with an advanced solid tumor such as melanoma, head and neck, liver or kidney cancer.

The chain joins TRBV5-1 to TRBJ2-6, with 10 bases matching TRBD1. The CDR3 runs to 18 residues. Per the germline V gene, CDR1 is SGHRS and CDR2 is YFSETQ. After removal of 4 bases from V and 1 base from J, the junction contained 8 bases not matched to a gene. The CDR3 is CASSQKGQGGSGANVLTF. As DNA, the CDR3 is TGCGCCAGCAGCCAAAAAGGACAGGGGGGATCTGGGGCCAACGTCCTGACTTTC.

This chain joins TRBV28 and TRBJ2-7; no clear D. Germline CDR1 and CDR2: MDHEN and SYDVKM. Trimming cost V 4 bases and J 5 bases, with 15 bases left between them. The CDR3 extends over 14 amino acids. The CDR3 sequence: CASSSLGGDDEQYF. The CDR3, as DNA: TGTGCCAGCAGTTCCCTAGGCGGCGACGACGAGCAGTACTTC.

The chain carries TRBV28 and TRBJ2-5, with 7 positions matching TRBD1. The V gene's germline CDR1 is MDHEN and CDR2 SYDVKM. Trimming cost V 5 bases and J 2 bases; bases outside gene matches: 8. The CDR3 is 15 amino acids. The CDR3 sequence is CASSTTRGRQETQYF. The DNA of the CDR3 is TGTGCCAGCAGTACGACAAGGGGGCGACAAGAGACCCAGTACTTC. The complete variable domain, with remaining parts taken from reference TRBV28 and TRBJ2-5, reads DVKVTQSSRYLVKRTGEKVFLECVQDMDHENMFWYRQDPGLGLRLIYFSYDVKMKEKGDIPEGYSVSREKKERFSLILESASTNQTSMYLCASSTTRGRQETQYFGPGTRLLVL.

V usage is TRBV6-6 and J usage is TRBJ1-1, with D perhaps matching TRBD1 (5 bases). Trimming cost V 0 bases and J 0 bases, with 8 bases left between them. CDR1 and CDR2 from the germline V gene are MNHNY and SVGAGI (reference sequence). This CDR3 has 15 residues. The CDR3 sequence: CASSYSGAVNTEAFF. CDR3 DNA sequence: TGTGCCAGCAGTTACTCCGGGGCGGTGAACACTGAAGCTTTCTTT.

The rearrangement links TRBV6-5 to TRBJ2-3, with D unresolved. The ends were cut back, 2 bases at V and 3 bases at J, with 12 bases in the middle. The length of the CDR3 is 15 residues. Germline CDR1 and CDR2: MNHEY and SVGAGI. CDR3 sequence: CASSYGHSNTDTQYF. CDR3 sequence (DNA): TGTGCCAGCAGTTACGGGCATTCCAATACAGATACGCAGTATTTT.

The gene calls are TRBV27 and TRBJ2-5; D is perhaps TRBD2 (5 bases). The CDR3 sequence is 13 residues long. The ends were cut back, 6 bases at V and 2 bases at J, with 10 bases in the middle. The germline V gene encodes CDR1 MNHEY and CDR2 SMNVEV (reference sequence). CDR3 in amino acids: CASSLAVQETQYF. CDR3 nucleotides: TGTGCCAGCAGCCTAGCCGTACAAGAGACCCAGTACTTC.

The V gene is TRBV27, the J gene TRBJ2-5; D call uncertain. Deletions cut 2 bases from V and 4 bases from J, with 8 bases between. CDR1 is MNHEY and CDR2 is SMNVEV in the germline V gene (reference sequence). There are 13 residues in the CDR3. The CDR3 coding sequence is TGTGCCAGCAGTTTAAATTGGGGAGAGACCCAGTACTTC. It is translated as CASSLNWGETQYF.

The CDR3 DNA reads as TGTGCCAGTCGTCCGGCAGGGCCCTACGAGCAGTACTTC. Protein product: CASRPAGPYEQYF. This chain links TRBV7-9 with TRBJ2-7; possibly TRBD1 for D (5 bases). CDR3 size: 13 residues. Per germline, CDR1 SEHNR and CDR2 FQNEAQ (reference sequence). V lost 9 bases and J lost 2, with 14 bases in between.

The V gene is TRBV27, the J gene TRBJ2-5; 9 nucleotides match TRBD1. The CDR3 covers 17 residues. Germline values: CDR1 MNHEY, CDR2 SMNVEV (reference sequence). V lost 5 bases, J lost 4 bases, and 14 bases stayed unmatched. This CDR3 is CASSPLRDRVRGETQYF. As DNA, the CDR3 is TGTGCCAGCAGTCCACTCAGGGACAGGGTCAGGGGAGAGACCCAGTACTTC.

V is TRBV6-5 and J is TRBJ2-3; TRBD1 agrees at 8 bases. CDR1 MNHEY and CDR2 SVGAGI come from the germline V gene. This CDR3 contains 15 residues. The V and J ends lost 0 bases and 6 bases, in that order; junction bases with no gene match: 5. CDR3 DNA sequence: TGTGCCAGCAGTTACTCCGGACAGGGAGGCGATACGCAGTATTTT. Protein product: CASSYSGQGGDTQYF.

This sequence joins TRBV28 and TRBJ2-1, with 13 bases identical to TRBD2. V lost 7 bases to trimming and J lost 5 bases; unmatched junction nucleotides: 14. The CDR3 extends over 18 amino acids. Germline CDR1 and CDR2: MDHEN and SYDVKM. The CDR3 loop reads CASIRFGSGTSGNNEQFF. The CDR3 coding sequence is TGTGCCAGCATTAGGTTTGGGTCCGGGACTAGCGGGAACAATGAGCAGTTCTTC.

This clone came up once. V gene TRBV28 combines with J gene TRBJ1-5; D is possibly TRBD1 (6 bases). The CDR3 has 15 amino acids. V lost 3 bases, J lost 6 bases, and 15 bases lay in between. Per the germline V gene, CDR1 is MDHEN and CDR2 is SYDVKM. CDR3: CASSFGRGSGQPQHF. CDR3 nucleotides: TGTGCCAGCAGTTTCGGTAGGGGGTCAGGTCAGCCCCAGCATTTT.

The rearrangement uses TRBV9 and TRBJ1-1; D may be TRBD1 (5 bases). Germline V gene sequence: CDR1 SGDLS, CDR2 YYNGEE. The CDR3 has 17 residues. Trimming left V 0 bases short and J 4 bases short, with 19 bases between. The CDR3 DNA is TGTGCCAGCAGCGTAGGGCCCCGAGGGGCGCGTAGCACTGAAGCTTTCTTT. Protein sequence: CASSVGPRGARSTEAFF. Complete variable domain (other parts from reference TRBV9 and TRBJ1-1): DSGVTQTPKHLITATGQRVTLRCSPRSGDLSVYWYQQSLDQGLQFLIQYYNGEERAKGNILERFSAQQFPDLHSELNLSSLELGDSALYFCASSVGPRGARSTEAFFGQGTRLTVV.

The CDR3: CASSFQGEQFF. In nucleotides, the CDR3 is TGTGCCAGCAGCTTTCAGGGTGAGCAGTTCTTC. This rearrangement joins TRBV7-9 to TRBJ2-1, with a tentative D call TRBD1 (5 bases). Trimming cost V 3 bases and J 9 bases, with 6 bases left between them. The CDR3 length is 11 residues. The germline gives CDR1 SEHNR, CDR2 FQNEAQ (reference sequence).

J is TRBJ1-5 and V is TRBV7-8, with D possibly TRBD1 on 6 matching bases. Germline-derived CDR1 and CDR2 are SGHVS and FQNEAQ. The CDR3 contains 13 residues. V was shortened by 5 bases and J by 7 bases, with 12 bases between the two germline ends. CDR3 nucleotides: TGTGCCAGCAGCATCTCAGGGGTGCAGCCCCAGCATTTT. This encodes CASSISGVQPQHF. The full variable domain, completed using reference TRBV7-8 and TRBJ1-5, is GAGVSQSPRYKVAKRGQDVALRCDPISGHVSLFWYQQALGQGPEFLTYFQNEAQLDKSGLPSDRFFAERPEGSVSTLKIQRTQQEDSAVYLCASSISGVQPQHFGDGTRLSIL.

The genes are TRBV28 and TRBJ1-5, with D uncertain. V lost 3 bases, J lost 0 bases, and 12 bases lay in between. CDR3 length equals 16 residues. CDR1 MDHEN and CDR2 SYDVKM come from the germline V gene. As DNA, the CDR3 is TGTGCCAGCAGTTTTAGAGGCAGAAATAGCAATCAGCCCCAGCATTTT. This translates into CASSFRGRNSNQPQHF.

The chain couples TRBV5-1 to TRBJ2-5; D is uncertain. Trimming left V 1 base short and J 0 bases short, with 7 bases between. Per germline, CDR1 SGHRS and CDR2 YFSETQ. The CDR3 consists of 14 residues. DNA for the CDR3: TGCGCCAGCAGCTTGTATCGAAACCAAGAGACCCAGTACTTC. It codes for CASSLYRNQETQYF.

CDR3 region: CASSLMGPGGEQYF. CDR3 coding DNA: TGTGCCAGCAGCTTGATGGGACCGGGCGGCGAGCAGTACTTC. The V gene is TRBV5-4, the J gene TRBJ2-7; TRBD1 or TRBD2 may be the D gene (5 bases each). Trimming cost V 1 base and J 6 bases, with 14 bases left between them. The length of the CDR3 is 14 residues. The germline CDR1 and CDR2 sequences are SGHNT and YYREEE (reference sequence).

The rearrangement links TRBV15 to TRBJ2-6; the D gene is possibly TRBD1 (5 bases). The germline CDR1 and CDR2 sequences are LNHNV and YYDKDF (reference sequence). CDR3 length: 15 amino acids. V lost 3 bases and J 0 bases, leaving 6 bases between the germline ends. CDR3 residues: CATSRDNSGANVLTF. In DNA, the CDR3 is TGTGCCACCAGCAGGGACAACTCTGGGGCCAACGTCCTGACTTTC.

This chain uses TRBV4-3 with TRBJ2-1; 7 bases align to TRBD2. The CDR3 runs 15 residues. The trim removed 4 bases at V and 0 bases at J, leaving 3 bases unmatched. Germline assignment: CDR1 LGHNA and CDR2 YSLEER. The DNA of the CDR3 is TGCGCCAGCAGCCCAGGGACTAACTCCTACAATGAGCAGTTCTTC. Amino acids: CASSPGTNSYNEQFF.

The rearrangement uses TRBV6-5 and TRBJ2-3; 10 positions match TRBD2. The trim removed 2 bases at V and 4 bases at J, leaving 0 bases unmatched. The CDR3 length is 14 residues. In germline, CDR1 is MNHEY, CDR2 SVGAGI. Here the CDR3 reads CASSYGTSADTQYF. DNA of the CDR3: TGTGCCAGCAGTTACGGGACTAGCGCAGATACGCAGTATTTT.

This clone occurred a few times. The V and J genes are TRBV20-1 and TRBJ1-1; D gene ambiguous. The CDR3 has 11 amino acids. Trimming took 0 bases from V and 5 from J, leaving 4 bases between them. Germline V CDR1 and CDR2: DFQATT, SNEGSKA (reference sequence). The CDR3 DNA reads as TGCAGTGCTAGAGATCTGACTGAAGCTTTCTTT. Protein: CSARDLTEAFF.